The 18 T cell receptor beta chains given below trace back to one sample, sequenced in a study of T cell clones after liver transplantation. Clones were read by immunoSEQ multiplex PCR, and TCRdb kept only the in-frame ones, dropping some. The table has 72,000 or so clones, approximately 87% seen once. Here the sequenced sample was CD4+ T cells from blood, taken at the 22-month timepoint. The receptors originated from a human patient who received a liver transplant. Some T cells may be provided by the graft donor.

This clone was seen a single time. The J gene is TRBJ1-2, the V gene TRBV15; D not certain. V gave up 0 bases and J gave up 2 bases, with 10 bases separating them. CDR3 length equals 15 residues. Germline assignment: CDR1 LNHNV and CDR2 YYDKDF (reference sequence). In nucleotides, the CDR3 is TGTGCCACCAGCAGAGATCTCGGCGGCAACTATGGCTACACCTTC. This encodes CATSRDLGGNYGYTF. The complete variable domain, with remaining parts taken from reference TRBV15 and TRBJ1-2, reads DAMVIQNPRYQVTQFGKPVTLSCSQTLNHNVMYWYQQKSSQAPKLLFHYYDKDFNNEADTPDNFQSRRPNTSFCFLDIRSPGLGDTAMYLCATSRDLGGNYGYTFGSGTRLTVV.

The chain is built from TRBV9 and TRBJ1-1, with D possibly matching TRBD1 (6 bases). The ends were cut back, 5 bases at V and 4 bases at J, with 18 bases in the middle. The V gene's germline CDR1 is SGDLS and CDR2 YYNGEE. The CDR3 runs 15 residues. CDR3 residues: CASSAVGAGVTEAFF. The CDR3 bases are TGTGCCAGCAGTGCCGTGGGGGCGGGGGTCACTGAAGCTTTCTTT.

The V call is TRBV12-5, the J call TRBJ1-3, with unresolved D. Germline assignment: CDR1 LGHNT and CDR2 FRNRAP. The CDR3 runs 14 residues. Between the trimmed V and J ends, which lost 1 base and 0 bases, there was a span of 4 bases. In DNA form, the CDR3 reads TGTGCTAGTGGTTTGGGGATCTCTGGAAACACCATATATTTT. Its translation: CASGLGISGNTIYF.

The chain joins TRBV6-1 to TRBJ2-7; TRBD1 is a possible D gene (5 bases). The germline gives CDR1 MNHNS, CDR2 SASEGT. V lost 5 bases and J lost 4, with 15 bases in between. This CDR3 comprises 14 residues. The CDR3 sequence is CASSIGHSGYEQYF. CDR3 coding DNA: TGTGCCAGCAGTATAGGACATTCAGGATACGAGCAGTACTTC.

CDR3 in DNA: TGCGCCAGCAGTCTTGGGGGGGATACGCAGTATTTT. Its translation is CASSLGGDTQYF. This rearrangement joins TRBV4-3 to TRBJ2-3; perhaps TRBD2 as D (6 bases). The CDR3 consists of 12 residues. In germline, CDR1 is LGHNA, CDR2 YSLEER. Trimming took 6 bases from V and 6 from J, leaving 10 bases between them.

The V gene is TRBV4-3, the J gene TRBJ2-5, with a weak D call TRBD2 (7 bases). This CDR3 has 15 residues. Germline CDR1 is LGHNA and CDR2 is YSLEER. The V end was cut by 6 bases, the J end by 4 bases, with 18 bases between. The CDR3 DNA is TGCGCCAGCAGTTCCGGGAGGAGGGGGGGAGAGACCCAGTACTTC. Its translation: CASSSGRRGGETQYF.

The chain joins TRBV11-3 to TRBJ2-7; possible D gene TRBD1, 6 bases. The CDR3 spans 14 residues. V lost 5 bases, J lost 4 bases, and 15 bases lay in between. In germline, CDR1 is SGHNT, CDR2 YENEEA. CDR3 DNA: TGTGCCAGCAGCCAGAGGTCCGGACAGTACGAGCAGTACTTC. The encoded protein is CASSQRSGQYEQYF.

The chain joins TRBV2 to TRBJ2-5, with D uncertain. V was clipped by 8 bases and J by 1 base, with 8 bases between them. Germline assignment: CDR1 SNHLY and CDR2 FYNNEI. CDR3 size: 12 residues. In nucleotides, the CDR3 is TGTGCCAGCGCCCAGACCCAAGAGACCCAGTACTTC. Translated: CASAQTQETQYF.

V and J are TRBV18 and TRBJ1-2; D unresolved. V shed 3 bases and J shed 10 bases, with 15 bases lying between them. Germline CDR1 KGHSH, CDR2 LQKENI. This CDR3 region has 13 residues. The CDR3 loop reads CASSPLIRDDYTF. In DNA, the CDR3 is TGTGCCAGCTCACCCCTCATCAGAGATGACTACACCTTC.

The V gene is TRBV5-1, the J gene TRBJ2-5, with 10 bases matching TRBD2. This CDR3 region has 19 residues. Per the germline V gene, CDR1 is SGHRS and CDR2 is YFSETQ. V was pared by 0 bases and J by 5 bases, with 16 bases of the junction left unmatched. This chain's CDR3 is CASSLVLGSSGSKRETQYF. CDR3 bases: TGCGCCAGCAGCTTGGTCTTGGGGTCTAGCGGGAGTAAAAGGGAGACCCAGTACTTC.

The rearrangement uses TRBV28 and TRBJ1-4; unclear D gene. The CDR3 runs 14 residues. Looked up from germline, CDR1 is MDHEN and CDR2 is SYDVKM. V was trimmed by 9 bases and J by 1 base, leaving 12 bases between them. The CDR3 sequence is CASRRGGTNEKLFF. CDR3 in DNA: TGTGCCAGTCGAAGAGGAGGAACTAATGAAAAACTGTTTTTT.

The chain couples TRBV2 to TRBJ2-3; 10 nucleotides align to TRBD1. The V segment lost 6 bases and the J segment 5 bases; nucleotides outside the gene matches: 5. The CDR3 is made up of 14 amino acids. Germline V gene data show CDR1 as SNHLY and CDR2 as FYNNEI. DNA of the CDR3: TGTGCCAGCAGCCGGGACAGGGGCCAAGATACGCAGTATTTT. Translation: CASSRDRGQDTQYF. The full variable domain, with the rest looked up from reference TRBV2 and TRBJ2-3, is EPEVTQTPSHQVTQMGQEVILRCVPISNHLYFYWYRQILGQKVEFLVSFYNNEISEKSEIFDDQFSVERPDGSNFTLKIRSTKLEDSAMYFCASSRDRGQDTQYFGPGTRLTVL.

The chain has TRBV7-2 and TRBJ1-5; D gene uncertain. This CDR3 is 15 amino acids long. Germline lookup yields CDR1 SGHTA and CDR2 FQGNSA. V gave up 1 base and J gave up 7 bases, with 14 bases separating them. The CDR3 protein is CASSLVVGSGQPQHF. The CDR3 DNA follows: TGTGCCAGCAGCTTAGTAGTGGGTTCTGGGCAGCCCCAGCATTTT.

CDR3 protein: CASSQSRDRAEAFF. CDR3 nucleotide sequence: TGTGCCAGCAGTCAGTCCCGGGACAGGGCTGAAGCTTTCTTT. The chain joins TRBV2 to TRBJ1-1; 9 nucleotides align to TRBD1. Looked up from germline, CDR1 is SNHLY and CDR2 is FYNNEI. This CDR3 contains 14 residues. Trimming took 5 bases from V and 6 from J; bases not matched to a gene: 7.

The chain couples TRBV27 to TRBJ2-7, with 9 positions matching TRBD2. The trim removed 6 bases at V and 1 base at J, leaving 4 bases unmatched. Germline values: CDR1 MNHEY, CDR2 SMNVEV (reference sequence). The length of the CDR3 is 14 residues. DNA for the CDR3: TGTGCCAGCAGCCTAGCGGGGCGGTCCTACGAGCAGTACTTC. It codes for CASSLAGRSYEQYF.

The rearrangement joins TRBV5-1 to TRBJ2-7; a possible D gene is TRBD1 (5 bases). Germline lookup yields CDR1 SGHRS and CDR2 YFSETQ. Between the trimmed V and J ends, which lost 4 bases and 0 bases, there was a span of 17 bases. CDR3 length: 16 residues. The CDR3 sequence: CASSPAARTSSYEQYF. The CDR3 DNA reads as TGCGCCAGCAGCCCGGCGGCCCGGACAAGCTCCTACGAGCAGTACTTC.

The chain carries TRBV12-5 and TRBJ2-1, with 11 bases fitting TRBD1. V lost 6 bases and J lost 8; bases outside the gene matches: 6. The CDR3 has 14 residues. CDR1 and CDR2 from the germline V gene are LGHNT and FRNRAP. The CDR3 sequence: CASGDGTGGDEQFF. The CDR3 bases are TGTGCTAGTGGGGACGGGACAGGGGGTGATGAGCAGTTCTTC.

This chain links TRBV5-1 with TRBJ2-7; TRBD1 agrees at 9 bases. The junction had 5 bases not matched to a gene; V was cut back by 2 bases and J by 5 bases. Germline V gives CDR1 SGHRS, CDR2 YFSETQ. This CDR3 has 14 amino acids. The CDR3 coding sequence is TGCGCCAGCAGCTTACAGGGGGCAGTCGACGAGCAGTACTTC. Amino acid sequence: CASSLQGAVDEQYF. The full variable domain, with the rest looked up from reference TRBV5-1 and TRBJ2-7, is KAGVTQTPRYLIKTRGQQVTLSCSPISGHRSVSWYQQTPGQGLQFLFEYFSETQRNKGNFPGRFSGRQFSNSRSEMNVSTLELGDSALYLCASSLQGAVDEQYFGPGTRLTVT.